This passage covers 14 T cell receptor beta chains from one sample sequenced in a study of glioma-infiltrating T cells after dendritic cell vaccination. Repertoires were generated with immunoSEQ multiplex PCR, while TCRdb's copy carries only in-frame clones and drops some. The table shows 95,000 to 110,000 clones, with 75% to 85% occurring only once. The source material was blood, sampled before dendritic cell vaccination. Every receptor here comes from a human donor with glioblastoma.

The chain links TRBV6-1 to TRBJ1-5; possible D gene TRBD1, 5 bases. Germline CDR1 reads MNHNS; CDR2 reads SASEGT. The CDR3 is 15 amino acids. V was pared by 6 bases and J by 7 bases, with 19 bases between. CDR3 nucleotides: TGTGCCAGCAGGCGGACGGACACTCATCAACAGCCCCAGCATTTT. Translated, it gives CASRRTDTHQQPQHF.

The J gene is TRBJ1-2, the V gene TRBV11-2, with 11 bases aligning to TRBD1. V dropped 0 bases and J dropped 8; count of bases not matched to a gene: 2. This CDR3 is 14 amino acids long. CDR1 and CDR2 from the germline V gene are SGHAT and FQNNGV. CDR3 coding DNA: TGTGCCAGCAGCTTAGATTGGACAGGGGGCGGCTACACCTTC. Its protein product is CASSLDWTGGGYTF. Filled out from reference TRBV11-2 and TRBJ1-2, the complete variable domain reads EAGVAQSPRYKIIEKRQSVAFWCNPISGHATLYWYQQILGQGPKLLIQFQNNGVVDDSQLPKDRFSAERLKGVDSTLKIQPAKLEDSAVYLCASSLDWTGGGYTFGSGTRLTVV.

CDR3 DNA: TGTGCCAGCTCACCAATGGGGGCCGAGACCCAGTACTTC. This sequence encodes CASSPMGAETQYF. V is TRBV18 and J is TRBJ2-5; TRBD1 might be the D (6 bases). Germline V gives CDR1 KGHSH, CDR2 LQKENI. The V gene lost 2 bases and the J gene lost 5 bases, with 9 bases spanning the gap. CDR3 size: 13 residues. The variable domain in full, with the rest retrieved from reference TRBV18 and TRBJ2-5, is NAGVMQNPRHLVRRRGQEARLRCSPMKGHSHVYWYRQLPEEGLKFMVYLQKENIIDESGMPKERFSAEFPKEGPSILRIQQVVRGDSAAYFCASSPMGAETQYFGPGTRLLVL.

This clone occurred a few times. The gene calls are TRBV10-3 and TRBJ2-7; D unresolved. Trimming cost V 10 bases and J 1 base, with 11 bases left between them. This CDR3 spans 12 amino acids. In germline, CDR1 is ENHRY, CDR2 SYGVKD. DNA for the CDR3: TGTGCCAGCCGAGGCGGATCCTACGAGCAGTACTTC. As protein: CASRGGSYEQYF.

This chain uses TRBV30 with TRBJ1-1; no clear D. The CDR3 runs 15 residues. Germline V gene sequence: CDR1 GTSNPN, CDR2 SVGIG (reference sequence). The germline V and J ends were trimmed by 0 bases and 4 bases, with 15 bases remaining between them. Written as DNA, the CDR3 is TGTGCCTGGAGTGTACGCTTGTGGGCCCGCACTGAAGCTTTCTTT. Translation gives CAWSVRLWARTEAFF.

As for this clone: At one boundary the junction diverges from the germline segment, which might be a read error. The rearrangement joins TRBV6-5 to TRBJ1-2; no firm D call. Germline V lookup: CDR1 MNHEY, CDR2 SVGAGI. The CDR3 length is 12 residues. CDR3 nucleotides: TGTGCCAGCAGTTACTCGTCAGTACCCATGAACTTC. Translated, it gives CASSYSSVPMNF.

Only a few counts were recorded for this clone. V usage is TRBV10-2 and J usage is TRBJ2-7, with 8 bases aligning to TRBD1. The CDR3 is 14 residues long. Germline-derived CDR1 and CDR2 are WSHSY and SAAADI. The ends lost 4 bases at V and 3 bases at J; junction bases unmatched: 5. As DNA, the CDR3 is TGCGCCAGCAGTGTGGCAGGGGGCATCTACGAGCAGTACTTC. Translation gives CASSVAGGIYEQYF.

The chain joins TRBV6-5 to TRBJ1-2; weak D call: TRBD1 (5 bases). Germline-derived CDR1 and CDR2 are MNHEY and SVGAGI. This CDR3 contains 13 residues. Trimming removed 2 bases from V and 8 bases from J, with 12 bases in between. CDR3 amino acids: CASSYAARVGYTF. CDR3 DNA sequence: TGTGCCAGCAGTTACGCCGCCAGGGTCGGCTACACCTTC.

The rearrangement links TRBV6-5 to TRBJ1-4, with TRBD1 identical over 7 bases. After removal of 3 bases from V and 7 bases from J, the junction contained 8 bases not matched to a gene. The CDR3 is 15 residues long. Germline CDR1 MNHEY, CDR2 SVGAGI. This chain's CDR3 is CASSYMDRLGEKLFF. CDR3 coding DNA: TGTGCCAGCAGTTATATGGACAGGCTTGGTGAAAAACTGTTTTTT.

Only a few counts were recorded for this clone. CDR3 in amino acids: CASSLARQGEDTEAFF. CDR3 nucleotide sequence: TGTGCCAGCAGCTTAGCGAGACAGGGGGAGGACACTGAAGCTTTCTTT. This chain connects TRBV7-2 to TRBJ1-1, with 9 nucleotides matching TRBD1. Germline CDR1 SGHTA, CDR2 FQGNSA. The CDR3 contains 16 residues. J lost 3 bases, V lost 0 bases, and 5 bases had no gene match.

The chain recombines TRBV12-5 with TRBJ2-7; 9 bases map to TRBD1. Germline CDR1 and CDR2: LGHNT and FRNRAP. With 7 bases clipped from V and 6 bases from J, the junction kept 4 bases outside the gene matches. The length of the CDR3 is 12 residues. The CDR3 region is CASALTGGEQYF. For the CDR3, the DNA is TGTGCTAGTGCACTGACAGGGGGCGAGCAGTACTTC.

V is TRBV10-3 and J is TRBJ1-2, with 7 bases that match TRBD1. Trimming took 8 bases from V and 8 from J; bases not matched to a gene: 8. CDR3 length: 12 residues. Germline-derived CDR1 and CDR2 are ENHRY and SYGVKD. CDR3 DNA: TGTGCCATCCCTCGACAGGGAAACGGCTACACCTTC. Encoded protein: CAIPRQGNGYTF.

This clone was seen only a few times. The chain carries TRBV19 and TRBJ2-2, with D perhaps matching TRBD1 (5 bases). Trimming shortened V by 3 bases and J by 1 base, and 15 bases separated the two germline ends. The germline V gene encodes CDR1 LNHDA and CDR2 SQIVND (reference sequence). This CDR3 is 17 amino acids long. CDR3 nucleotide sequence: TGTGCCAGTAGTATCAGTCTCAGGGTGGGGAACACCGGGGAGCTGTTTTTT. It translates to CASSISLRVGNTGELFF.

This clone occurred a few times. This chain uses TRBV29-1 with TRBJ2-3, with 7 bases aligning to TRBD1. Germline lookup yields CDR1 SQVTM and CDR2 ANQGSEA. This CDR3 comprises 15 residues. After removal of 7 bases from V and 2 bases from J, the junction contained 12 bases not matched to a gene. CDR3 sequence reads: CSGYDRDPSTDTQYF. The CDR3 bases are TGCAGCGGGTATGACAGGGACCCTTCCACAGATACGCAGTATTTT.